Each of the 20 T cell receptor beta chains below was sequenced from the same sample in a study of cytomegalovirus exposure and HLA in healthy donors. The PCR contained 60 Vbeta and 13 Jbeta primers. The table came from immunoSEQ multiplex PCR; TCRdb's copy has only in-frame clones and leaves some out. The data show around 200,000 clones, with 70% to 80% seen just once and about 0.2% held by the top ten. Sequenced material: PBMCs. These receptors were obtained from a girl aged 2 to 10 in good health and CMV-seronegative.

This chain joins TRBV19 and TRBJ1-5, with D unresolved. V dropped 3 bases and J dropped 0 bases, with 12 bases sitting between them. CDR3 length: 16 residues. Germline CDR1 LNHDA, CDR2 SQIVND (reference sequence). CDR3 sequence reads: CASSIGTGYSNQPQHF. CDR3 nucleotides: TGTGCCAGTAGTATTGGAACGGGATATAGCAATCAGCCCCAGCATTTT.

The genes are TRBV4-1 and TRBJ2-5, with D possibly matching TRBD1 (5 bases). The J call may be mistaken, given a closer DNA end match to TRBJ2-7. This CDR3 comprises 14 residues. Germline CDR1 and CDR2: MGHRA and YSYEKL. CDR3 protein: CASSQDAGQYEQYF. The CDR3 DNA sequence: TGCGCCAGCAGCCAAGATGCAGGGCAGTACGAGCAGTACTTC.

The J gene is TRBJ2-5, the V gene TRBV19; TRBD2 agrees at 13 bases. V lost 3 bases and J lost 4; bases outside the gene matches: 11. Germline assignment: CDR1 LNHDA and CDR2 SQIVND (reference sequence). CDR3 length equals 18 residues. CDR3 region: CASSIQPGLAGPGETQYF. The CDR3 region has the DNA TGTGCCAGTAGTATCCAGCCGGGACTAGCGGGGCCGGGAGAGACCCAGTACTTC.

This clone is a singleton in its sample. This rearrangement joins TRBV10-3 to TRBJ1-1; 10 bases are a match to TRBD1. The CDR3 is 16 amino acids. The V gene's germline CDR1 is ENHRY and CDR2 SYGVKD. Germline trimming cut 4 bases from V and 4 bases from J; bases unmatched to any gene: 9. The CDR3 loop is CAISVATGGSGTEAFF. The CDR3 bases are TGTGCCATCAGTGTGGCGACAGGGGGCTCGGGCACTGAAGCTTTCTTT.

The chain links TRBV5-1 to TRBJ2-7, with a tentative D call TRBD1 (6 bases). This CDR3 has 13 amino acids. Deletions cut 6 bases from V and 0 bases from J, with 10 bases between. CDR1 SGHRS and CDR2 YFSETQ come from the germline V gene. The DNA for the CDR3 is TGCGCCAGCAAGGACAGCAACTCCTACGAGCAGTACTTC. This sequence encodes CASKDSNSYEQYF.

This clone was detected only a few times. The chain links TRBV2 to TRBJ2-7; D might be TRBD1 (5 bases). CDR1 SNHLY and CDR2 FYNNEI come from the germline V gene. The CDR3 extends over 12 amino acids. With 6 bases removed from V and 5 bases from J, the gap between germline ends came to 11 bases. CDR3 nucleotides: TGTGCCAGCAGCCAGGGCGGCCACGAGCAGTACTTC. Translation: CASSQGGHEQYF. Full variable domain (outside the CDR3, taken from reference TRBV2 and TRBJ2-7): EPEVTQTPSHQVTQMGQEVILRCVPISNHLYFYWYRQILGQKVEFLVSFYNNEISEKSEIFDDQFSVERPDGSNFTLKIRSTKLEDSAMYFCASSQGGHEQYFGPGTRLTVT.

CDR3 nucleotides: TGTGCCAGCAGTGAAGGCCTGTGGGGGGGCAGGAATGAGCAGTTCTTC. This encodes CASSEGLWGGRNEQFF. This chain joins TRBV2 and TRBJ2-1, with D possibly being TRBD2 (7 bases). CDR1 SNHLY and CDR2 FYNNEI come from the germline V gene. Deletions cut 1 base from V and 7 bases from J, with 17 bases between. There are 16 residues in the CDR3.

This chain uses TRBV4-1 with TRBJ1-3; 7 bases are a match to TRBD1. This CDR3 is built from 15 residues. CDR1 and CDR2 (germline): MGHRA, YSYEKL. Trimming at V came to 5 bases and at J to 0 bases, leaving 4 bases not matched to a gene. CDR3 DNA: TGCGCCAGCAGCTTGACAGGGACCTCTGGAAACACCATATATTTT. Translation: CASSLTGTSGNTIYF.

The J gene is TRBJ2-1, the V gene TRBV11-3, with D possibly TRBD1 on 5 matching bases. Per germline, CDR1 SGHNT and CDR2 YENEEA. The CDR3 covers 19 residues. The V end lost 5 bases, the J end lost 0 bases, and 23 bases lay between the germline ends. CDR3 amino acids: CASSPAGRDSVNSYNEQFF. The CDR3 nucleotides are TGTGCCAGCAGCCCGGCCGGCCGCGACAGCGTCAACTCCTACAATGAGCAGTTCTTC. Combining the CDR3 with reference TRBV11-3 and TRBJ2-1 gives the whole variable domain EAGVVQSPRYKIIEKKQPVAFWCNPISGHNTLYWYLQNLGQGPELLIRYENEEAVDDSQLPKDRFSAERLKGVDSTLKIQPAELGDSAVYLCASSPAGRDSVNSYNEQFFGPGTRLTVL.

The chain links TRBV10-2 to TRBJ1-2, with 8 bases matching TRBD1. V was clipped by 5 bases and J by 6 bases; unmatched bases: 8. The CDR3 sequence is 14 residues long. The V gene's germline CDR1 is WSHSY and CDR2 SAAADI. In DNA form, the CDR3 reads TGCGCCAGCAGTCCTACTGACAGGGGAGATGGCTACACCTTC. Translation: CASSPTDRGDGYTF.

This chain connects TRBV7-2 to TRBJ2-2; tentatively, D is TRBD2 (6 bases). The V end was cut by 5 bases, the J end by 1 base, with 8 bases between. Germline loops: CDR1 SGHTA, CDR2 FQGNSA. This CDR3 spans 14 amino acids. The CDR3 is CASSLSGNTGELFF. In DNA form, the CDR3 reads TGTGCCAGCAGCCTTAGCGGGAACACCGGGGAGCTGTTTTTT. Variable domain in full (rest from reference TRBV7-2 and TRBJ2-2): GAGVSQSPSNKVTEKGKDVELRCDPISGHTALYWYRQSLGQGLEFLIYFQGNSAPDKSGLPSDRFSAERTGGSVSTLTIQRTQQEDSAVYLCASSLSGNTGELFFGEGSRLTVL.

The J gene is TRBJ2-7, the V gene TRBV10-1; D may be TRBD2 (5 bases). The ends were cut back, 10 bases at V and 2 bases at J, with 12 bases in the middle. CDR3 length: 12 residues. The germline CDR1 and CDR2 sequences are WNHNN and SYGVQD (reference sequence). CDR3 DNA: TGCGCCACCCGGGGAGCAGCCTACGAGCAGTACTTC. Translating gives CATRGAAYEQYF.

The chain has TRBV19 and TRBJ2-1; 9 bases are a match to TRBD2. The CDR3 runs to 14 residues. CDR1 is LNHDA and CDR2 is SQIVND in the germline V gene (reference sequence). V shed 7 bases, J shed 5 bases, and the junction held 6 bases outside the gene matches. Here the CDR3 DNA reads TGTGCCAGTAAGATAGCGGGAGAACACAATGAGCAGTTCTTC. Translation: CASKIAGEHNEQFF.

The chain is built from TRBV6-6 and TRBJ2-7; weak D call: TRBD2 (6 bases). V lost 0 bases, J lost 2 bases, and 14 bases lay in between. The CDR3 is 16 residues long. The V gene's germline CDR1 is MNHNY and CDR2 SVGAGI (reference sequence). This CDR3 reads CASSYSNLRETYEQYF. DNA of the CDR3: TGTGCCAGCAGTTACTCGAATTTACGGGAGACCTACGAGCAGTACTTC.

This clone turned up a few times. The chain is built from TRBV6-1 and TRBJ1-1; tentatively, D is TRBD1 (5 bases). V was pared by 7 bases and J by 4 bases, with 10 bases between. Germline V gene lookup returns CDR1 MNHNS and CDR2 SASEGT. The CDR3 has 12 residues. This CDR3 is CASTMGGTEAFF. In DNA, the CDR3 is TGTGCCAGCACTATGGGGGGCACTGAAGCTTTCTTT.

The chain recombines TRBV6-5 with TRBJ2-3, with 10 bases identical to TRBD2. CDR1 MNHEY and CDR2 SVGAGI come from the germline V gene. With 0 bases clipped from V and 5 bases from J, the junction kept 5 bases outside the gene matches. This CDR3 is built from 16 residues. The CDR3 DNA reads TGTGCCAGCAGTTACTCGAGGACTAGCGGAGGAGATACGCAGTATTTT. Amino acids: CASSYSRTSGGDTQYF.

This chain joins TRBV5-6 and TRBJ2-5; possibly TRBD1 for D (6 bases). CDR1 SGHDT and CDR2 YYEEEE come from the germline V gene. V lost 5 bases and J lost 0, with 11 bases in between. The length of the CDR3 is 14 residues. In nucleotides, the CDR3 is TGTGCCAGCAGACCCGGGACATACCAAGAGACCCAGTACTTC. Amino acids: CASRPGTYQETQYF. Using reference TRBV5-6 and TRBJ2-5 for the parts outside the CDR3, the full variable domain is DAGVTQSPTHLIKTRGQQVTLRCSPKSGHDTVSWYQQALGQGPQFIFQYYEEEERQRGNFPDRFSGHQFPNYSSELNVNALLLGDSALYLCASRPGTYQETQYFGPGTRLLVL.

V and J are TRBV4-2 and TRBJ2-5; the match to TRBD2 covers 9 bases. CDR1 is LGHNA and CDR2 is YNFKEQ in the germline V gene. The V segment lost 5 bases and the J segment 0 bases; nucleotides outside the gene matches: 4. The CDR3 length is 15 residues. CDR3: CASSVREGYQETQYF. CDR3 DNA: TGTGCCAGCAGCGTGCGGGAGGGATACCAAGAGACCCAGTACTTC.

The gene calls are TRBV7-9 and TRBJ1-2, with a possible D match to TRBD1 (5 bases). Trimming cost V 1 base and J 8 bases, with 14 bases left between them. Germline CDR1 is SEHNR and CDR2 is FQNEAQ (reference sequence). CDR3 size: 14 residues. The CDR3 sequence: CASSLVEIQGGYTF. CDR3 bases: TGTGCCAGCAGCTTAGTGGAGATTCAGGGCGGCTACACCTTC. The full variable domain, with the rest looked up from reference TRBV7-9 and TRBJ1-2, is DTGVSQNPRHKITKRGQNVTFRCDPISEHNRLYWYRQTLGQGPEFLTYFQNEAQLEKSRLLSDRFSAERPKGSFSTLEIQRTEQGDSAMYLCASSLVEIQGGYTFGSGTRLTVV.

The chain joins TRBV4-1 to TRBJ1-1, with D maybe TRBD1 (5 bases). The V and J ends lost 6 bases and 4 bases respectively, with 12 bases between them. The V gene's germline CDR1 is MGHRA and CDR2 YSYEKL. This CDR3 region has 13 residues. The CDR3 region has the DNA TGCGCCAGCAGTGGGGGAGGGACCACTGAAGCTTTCTTT. Encoded protein: CASSGGGTTEAFF.